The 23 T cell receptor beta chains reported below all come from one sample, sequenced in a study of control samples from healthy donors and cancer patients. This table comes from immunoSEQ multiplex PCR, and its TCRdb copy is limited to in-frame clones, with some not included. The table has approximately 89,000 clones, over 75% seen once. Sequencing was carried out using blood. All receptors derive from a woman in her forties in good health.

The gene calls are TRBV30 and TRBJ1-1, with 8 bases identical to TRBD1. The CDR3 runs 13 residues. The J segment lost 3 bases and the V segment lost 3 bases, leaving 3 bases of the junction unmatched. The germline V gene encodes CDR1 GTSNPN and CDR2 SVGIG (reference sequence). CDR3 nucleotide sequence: TGTGCCTGGAGAGGACAGGGCTACACTGAAGCTTTCTTT. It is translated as CAWRGQGYTEAFF.

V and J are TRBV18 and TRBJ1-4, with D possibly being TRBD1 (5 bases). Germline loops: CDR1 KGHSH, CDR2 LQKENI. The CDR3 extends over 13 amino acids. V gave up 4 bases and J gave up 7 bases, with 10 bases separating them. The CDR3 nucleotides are TGTGCCAGCTCACGCGGGGCTACTGAAAAACTGTTTTTT. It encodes CASSRGATEKLFF. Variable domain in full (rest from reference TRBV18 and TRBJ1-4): NAGVMQNPRHLVRRRGQEARLRCSPMKGHSHVYWYRQLPEEGLKFMVYLQKENIIDESGMPKERFSAEFPKEGPSILRIQQVVRGDSAAYFCASSRGATEKLFFGSGTQLSVL.

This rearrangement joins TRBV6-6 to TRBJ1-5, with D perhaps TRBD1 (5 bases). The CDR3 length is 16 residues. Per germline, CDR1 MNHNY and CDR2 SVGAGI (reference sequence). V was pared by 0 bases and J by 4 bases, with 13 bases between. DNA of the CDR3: TGTGCCAGCAGTTACTCCGGGGCAGGCACAAATCAGCCCCAGCATTTT. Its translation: CASSYSGAGTNQPQHF.

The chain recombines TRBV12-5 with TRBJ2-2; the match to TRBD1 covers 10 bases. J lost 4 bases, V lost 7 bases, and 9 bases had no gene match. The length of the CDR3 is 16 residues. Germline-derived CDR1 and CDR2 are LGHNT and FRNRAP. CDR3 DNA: TGTGCTAGTGCCCCCGGACAGGGGGGCTCCACCGGGGAGCTGTTTTTT. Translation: CASAPGQGGSTGELFF.

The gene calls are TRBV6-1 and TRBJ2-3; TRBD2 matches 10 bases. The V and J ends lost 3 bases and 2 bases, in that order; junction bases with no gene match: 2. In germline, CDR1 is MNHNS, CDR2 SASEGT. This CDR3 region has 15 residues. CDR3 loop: CASSDTSGDTDTQYF. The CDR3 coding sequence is TGTGCCAGCAGTGATACTAGCGGGGACACAGATACGCAGTATTTT.

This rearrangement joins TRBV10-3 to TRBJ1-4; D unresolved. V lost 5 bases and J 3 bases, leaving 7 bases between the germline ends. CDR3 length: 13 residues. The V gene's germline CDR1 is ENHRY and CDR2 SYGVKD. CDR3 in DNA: TGTGCCATCAGTTTAGAGCCTAATGAAAAACTGTTTTTT. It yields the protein CAISLEPNEKLFF.

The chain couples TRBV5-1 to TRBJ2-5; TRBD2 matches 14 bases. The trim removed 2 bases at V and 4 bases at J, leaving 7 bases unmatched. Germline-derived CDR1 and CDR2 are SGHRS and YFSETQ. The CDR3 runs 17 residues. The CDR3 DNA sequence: TGCGCCAGCAGCTTTGGACTAGCGGGGGGCGGATTAGAGACCCAGTACTTC. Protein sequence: CASSFGLAGGGLETQYF.

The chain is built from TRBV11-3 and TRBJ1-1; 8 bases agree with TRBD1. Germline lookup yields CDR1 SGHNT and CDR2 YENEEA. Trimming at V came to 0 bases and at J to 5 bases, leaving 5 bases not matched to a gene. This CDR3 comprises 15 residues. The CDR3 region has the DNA TGTGCCAGCAGCTTAGACCCAGGGGGCTGGACTGAAGCTTTCTTT. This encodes CASSLDPGGWTEAFF.

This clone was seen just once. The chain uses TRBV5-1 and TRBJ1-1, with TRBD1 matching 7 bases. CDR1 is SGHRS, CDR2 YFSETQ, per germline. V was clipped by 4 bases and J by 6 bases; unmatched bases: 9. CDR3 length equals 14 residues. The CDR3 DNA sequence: TGCGCCAGCAGCCCCACCGGGACAGAGGCTGAAGCTTTCTTT. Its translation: CASSPTGTEAEAFF. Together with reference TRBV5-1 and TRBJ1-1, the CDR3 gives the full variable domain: KAGVTQTPRYLIKTRGQQVTLSCSPISGHRSVSWYQQTPGQGLQFLFEYFSETQRNKGNFPGRFSGRQFSNSRSEMNVSTLELGDSALYLCASSPTGTEAEAFFGQGTRLTVV.

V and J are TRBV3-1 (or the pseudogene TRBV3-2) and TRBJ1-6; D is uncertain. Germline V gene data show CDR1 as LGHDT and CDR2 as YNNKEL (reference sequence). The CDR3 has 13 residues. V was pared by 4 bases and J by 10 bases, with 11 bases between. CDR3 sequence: CASSPSLGSPLHF. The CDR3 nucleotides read TGTGCCAGCAGCCCCTCTTTGGGATCACCCCTCCACTTT.

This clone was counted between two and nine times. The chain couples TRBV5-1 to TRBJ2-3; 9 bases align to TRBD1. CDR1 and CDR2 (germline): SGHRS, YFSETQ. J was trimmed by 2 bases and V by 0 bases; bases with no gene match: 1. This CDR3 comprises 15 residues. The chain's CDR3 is CASSLGDRDTDTQYF. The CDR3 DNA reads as TGCGCCAGCAGCTTGGGGGACAGGGACACAGATACGCAGTATTTT.

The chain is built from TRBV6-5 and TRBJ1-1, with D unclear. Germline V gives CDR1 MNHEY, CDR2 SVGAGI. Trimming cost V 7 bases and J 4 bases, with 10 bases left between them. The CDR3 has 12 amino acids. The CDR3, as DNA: TGTGCCAGCAAGGAGGGCCCCACTGAAGCTTTCTTT. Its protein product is CASKEGPTEAFF.

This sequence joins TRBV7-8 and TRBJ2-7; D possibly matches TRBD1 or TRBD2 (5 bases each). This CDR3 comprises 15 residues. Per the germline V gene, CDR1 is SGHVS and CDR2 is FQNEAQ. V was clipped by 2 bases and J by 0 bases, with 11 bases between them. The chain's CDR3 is CASSLPGLSSYEQYF. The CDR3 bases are TGTGCCAGCAGCTTACCGGGGCTGAGCTCCTACGAGCAGTACTTC.

The DNA for the CDR3 is TGCGCCAGCAGCCACCACCGTTTATGGACAGGTCGACCGACCACAGATACGCAGTATTTT. This gives the protein CASSHHRLWTGRPTTDTQYF. The rearrangement links TRBV4-1 to TRBJ2-3, with 7 bases identical to TRBD1. Trimming cost V 3 bases and J 2 bases; bases outside gene matches: 20. The germline CDR1 and CDR2 sequences are MGHRA and YSYEKL. The CDR3 length is 20 residues.

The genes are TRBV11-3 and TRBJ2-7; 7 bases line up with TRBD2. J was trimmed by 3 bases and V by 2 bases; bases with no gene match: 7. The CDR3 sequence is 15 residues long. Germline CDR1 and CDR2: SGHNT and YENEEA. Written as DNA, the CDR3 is TGTGCCAGCAGCTTAAGTGCAGGGAGGGACTACGAGCAGTACTTC. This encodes CASSLSAGRDYEQYF.

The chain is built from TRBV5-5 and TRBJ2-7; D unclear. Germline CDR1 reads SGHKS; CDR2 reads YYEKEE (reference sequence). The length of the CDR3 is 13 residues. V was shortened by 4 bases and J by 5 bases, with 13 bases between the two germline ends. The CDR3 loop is CASSESIWDEQYF. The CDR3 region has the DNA TGTGCCAGCAGCGAGAGCATTTGGGACGAGCAGTACTTC.

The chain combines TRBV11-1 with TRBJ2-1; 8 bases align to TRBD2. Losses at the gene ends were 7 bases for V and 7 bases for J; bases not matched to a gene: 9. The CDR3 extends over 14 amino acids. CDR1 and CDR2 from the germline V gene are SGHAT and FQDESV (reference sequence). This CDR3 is CASTIRGGRNEQFF. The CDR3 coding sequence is TGTGCCAGCACAATACGGGGGGGCAGGAATGAGCAGTTCTTC.

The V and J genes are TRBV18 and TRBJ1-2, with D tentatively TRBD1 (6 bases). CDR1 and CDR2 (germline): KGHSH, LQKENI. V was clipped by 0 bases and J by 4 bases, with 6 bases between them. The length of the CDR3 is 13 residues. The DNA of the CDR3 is TGTGCCAGCTCACCACCAGGGGGCTATGGCTACACCTTC. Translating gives CASSPPGGYGYTF.

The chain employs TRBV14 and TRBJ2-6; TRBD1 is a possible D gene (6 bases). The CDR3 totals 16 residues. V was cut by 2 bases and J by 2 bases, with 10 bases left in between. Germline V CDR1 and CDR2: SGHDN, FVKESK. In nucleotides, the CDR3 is TGTGCCAGCAGCCAACCTCCAGGGGCTGGGGCCAACGTCCTGACTTTC. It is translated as CASSQPPGAGANVLTF.

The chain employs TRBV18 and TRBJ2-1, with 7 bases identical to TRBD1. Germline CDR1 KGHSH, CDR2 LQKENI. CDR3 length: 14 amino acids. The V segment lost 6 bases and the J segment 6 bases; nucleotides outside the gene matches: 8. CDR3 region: CASSHRDSANEQFF. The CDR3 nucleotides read TGTGCCAGCTCGCACCGGGACAGCGCCAATGAGCAGTTCTTC.

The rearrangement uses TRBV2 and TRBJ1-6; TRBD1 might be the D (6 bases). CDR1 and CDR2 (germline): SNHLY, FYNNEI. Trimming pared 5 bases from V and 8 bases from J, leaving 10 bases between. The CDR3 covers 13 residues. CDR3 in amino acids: CASSWQGHSPLHF. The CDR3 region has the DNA TGTGCCAGCAGTTGGCAGGGGCATTCACCCCTCCACTTT.

Here the CDR3 reads CASWDLNTEAFF. Written as DNA, the CDR3 is TGTGCCAGCTGGGATTTGAACACTGAAGCTTTCTTT. V and J are TRBV12-3 or TRBV12-4 and TRBJ1-1; no clear D. Trimming left V 8 bases short and J 0 bases short, with 7 bases between. This CDR3 contains 12 residues.

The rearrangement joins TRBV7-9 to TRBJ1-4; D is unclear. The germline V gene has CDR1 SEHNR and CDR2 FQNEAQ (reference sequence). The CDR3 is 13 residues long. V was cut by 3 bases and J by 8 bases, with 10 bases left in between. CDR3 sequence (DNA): TGTGCCAGCAGCTTGAGGATTCGCGAAAAACTGTTTTTT. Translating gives CASSLRIREKLFF.